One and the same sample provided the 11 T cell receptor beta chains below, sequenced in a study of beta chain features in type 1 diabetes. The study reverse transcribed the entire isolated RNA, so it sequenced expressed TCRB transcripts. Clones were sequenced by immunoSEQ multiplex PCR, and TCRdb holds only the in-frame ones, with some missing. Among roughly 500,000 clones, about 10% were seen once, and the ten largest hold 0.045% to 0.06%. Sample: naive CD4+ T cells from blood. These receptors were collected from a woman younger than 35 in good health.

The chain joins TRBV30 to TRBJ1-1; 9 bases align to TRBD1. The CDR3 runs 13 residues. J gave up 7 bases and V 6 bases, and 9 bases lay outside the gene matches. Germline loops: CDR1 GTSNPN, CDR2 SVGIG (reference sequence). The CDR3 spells CACTEGQGDEAFF. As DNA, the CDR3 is TGTGCCTGTACCGAGGGACAGGGCGATGAAGCTTTCTTT.

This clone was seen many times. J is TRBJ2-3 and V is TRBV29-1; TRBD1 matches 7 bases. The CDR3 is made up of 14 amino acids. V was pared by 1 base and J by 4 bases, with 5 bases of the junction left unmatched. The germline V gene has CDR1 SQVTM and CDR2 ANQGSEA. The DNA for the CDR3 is TGCAGCGTTGAAGGAACGACAGGGCCAGATACGCAGTATTTT. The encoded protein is CSVEGTTGPDTQYF.

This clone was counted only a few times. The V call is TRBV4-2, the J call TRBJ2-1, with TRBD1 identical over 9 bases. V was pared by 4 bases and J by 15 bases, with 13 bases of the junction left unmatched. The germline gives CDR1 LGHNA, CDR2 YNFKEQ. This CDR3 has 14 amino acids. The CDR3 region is CASSRPGQGGSLFF. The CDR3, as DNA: TGTGCCAGCAGCCGACCGGGACAGGGAGGTTCTCTGTTCTTC.

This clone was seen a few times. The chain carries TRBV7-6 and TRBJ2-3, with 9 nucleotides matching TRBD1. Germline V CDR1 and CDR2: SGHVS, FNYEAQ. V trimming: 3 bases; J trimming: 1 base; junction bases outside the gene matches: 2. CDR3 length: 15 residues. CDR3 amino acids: CASSFRDRGTDTQYF. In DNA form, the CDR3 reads TGTGCCAGCAGCTTCCGGGACAGGGGCACAGATACGCAGTATTTT.

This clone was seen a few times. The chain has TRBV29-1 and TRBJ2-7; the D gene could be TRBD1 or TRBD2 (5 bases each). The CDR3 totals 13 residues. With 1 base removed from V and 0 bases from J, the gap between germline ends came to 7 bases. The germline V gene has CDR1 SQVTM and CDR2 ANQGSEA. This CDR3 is CSVEGDRSYEQYF. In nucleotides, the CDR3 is TGCAGCGTTGAAGGGGACCGCTCCTACGAGCAGTACTTC.

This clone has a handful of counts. The CDR3 DNA reads TGTGCCAGCAGCTTCGGCCGCCGAGGTGCCGAGCAGTACTTC. Translating gives CASSFGRRGAEQYF. The chain recombines TRBV7-9 with TRBJ2-7, with unresolved D. The V gene lost 3 bases and the J gene lost 6 bases, with 15 bases spanning the gap. The germline gives CDR1 SEHNR, CDR2 FQNEAQ (reference sequence). The CDR3 runs 14 residues.

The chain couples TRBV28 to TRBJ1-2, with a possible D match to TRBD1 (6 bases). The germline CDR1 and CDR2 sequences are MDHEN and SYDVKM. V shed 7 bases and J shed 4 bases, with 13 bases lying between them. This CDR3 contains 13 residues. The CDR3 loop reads CASTDSGLYGYTF. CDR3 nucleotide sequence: TGTGCCAGCACGGACAGCGGACTCTATGGCTACACCTTC.

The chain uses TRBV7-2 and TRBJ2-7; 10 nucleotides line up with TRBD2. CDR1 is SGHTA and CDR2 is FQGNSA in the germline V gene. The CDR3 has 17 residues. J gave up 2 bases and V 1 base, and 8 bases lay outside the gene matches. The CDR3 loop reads CASSLGLPSGRAYEQYF. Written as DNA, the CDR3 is TGTGCCAGCAGCTTAGGGTTACCAAGCGGGAGGGCCTACGAGCAGTACTTC.

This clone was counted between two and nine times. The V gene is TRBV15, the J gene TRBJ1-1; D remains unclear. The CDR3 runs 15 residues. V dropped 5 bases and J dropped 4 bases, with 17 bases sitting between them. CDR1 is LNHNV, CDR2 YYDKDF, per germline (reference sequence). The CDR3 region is CATSGDFIAGTEAFF. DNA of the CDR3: TGTGCCACCAGCGGTGATTTTATTGCAGGCACTGAAGCTTTCTTT.

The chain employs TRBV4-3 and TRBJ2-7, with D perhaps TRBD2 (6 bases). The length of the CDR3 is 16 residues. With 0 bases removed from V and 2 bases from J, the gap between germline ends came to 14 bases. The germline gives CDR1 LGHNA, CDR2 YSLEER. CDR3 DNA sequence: TGCGCCAGCAGCCAAGATCGGGCTAGCGTGACCTACGAGCAGTACTTC. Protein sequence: CASSQDRASVTYEQYF.

This CDR3 is CASSPYSSYEQYV. The CDR3 region has the DNA TGTGCCAGCTCACCATACAGCTCCTACGAGCAGTACGTC. The rearrangement links TRBV18 to TRBJ2-7; D unclear. This CDR3 is 13 amino acids long. Germline lookup yields CDR1 KGHSH and CDR2 LQKENI. V was pared by 2 bases and J by 0 bases, with 5 bases between.